These 5 T cell receptor beta chains came from one sample sequenced in a study of cytomegalovirus exposure and HLA in healthy donors. Primers: 60 Vbeta forward and 13 Jbeta reverse. The table came from immunoSEQ multiplex PCR; TCRdb's copy has only in-frame clones and leaves some out. Of fewer than 130,000 clones detected, more than 75% appear once; the ten largest clones hold about 1.8%. The sample taken for sequencing was PBMCs. The receptors come from a man in his forties in good health and CMV-seronegative.

The rearrangement joins TRBV5-8 to TRBJ1-2; D might be TRBD1 (5 bases). The CDR3 is made up of 11 amino acids. CDR1 SGHTS and CDR2 YDEGEE come from the germline V gene. V dropped 6 bases and J dropped 8 bases, with 11 bases sitting between them. CDR3 region: CASIRVYGYTF. CDR3 bases: TGTGCCAGCATCAGGGTGTACGGCTACACCTTC.

A few counts support this clone. The chain carries TRBV6-4 and TRBJ2-1; tentative D call: TRBD1 (5 bases). With 0 bases removed from V and 8 bases from J, the gap between germline ends came to 8 bases. The CDR3 is made up of 13 amino acids. Germline lookup yields CDR1 MRHNA and CDR2 SNTAGT. CDR3 sequence reads: CASSDSIGDEQFF. The CDR3 DNA reads TGTGCCAGCAGTGACTCGATAGGGGATGAGCAGTTCTTC.

The rearrangement links TRBV4-1 to TRBJ1-2; 8 positions agree with TRBD1. This CDR3 is built from 16 residues. Germline assignment: CDR1 MGHRA and CDR2 YSYEKL. V gave up 1 base and J gave up 7 bases; unmatched junction bases: 11. The CDR3 DNA follows: TGCGCCAGCAGCCAAGGACCCGGACAGGGCGGCGCTGGCTACACCTTC. Protein: CASSQGPGQGGAGYTF.

The chain links TRBV28 to TRBJ1-4, with 9 bases fitting TRBD1. The V gene's germline CDR1 is MDHEN and CDR2 SYDVKM. The CDR3 runs 15 residues. The junction had 9 bases not matched to a gene; V was cut back by 5 bases and J by 8 bases. The CDR3 protein is CASSRPGQGREKLFF. The CDR3 region has the DNA TGTGCCAGCAGTCGTCCGGGACAGGGAAGAGAAAAACTGTTTTTT. The complete variable domain, with remaining parts taken from reference TRBV28 and TRBJ1-4, reads DVKVTQSSRYLVKRTGEKVFLECVQDMDHENMFWYRQDPGLGLRLIYFSYDVKMKEKGDIPEGYSVSREKKERFSLILESASTNQTSMYLCASSRPGQGREKLFFGSGTQLSVL.

This chain uses TRBV5-1 with TRBJ1-1, with TRBD1 matching over 10 bases. The CDR3 has 14 amino acids. Unmatched junction bases numbered 9, after V lost 0 bases and J lost 13 bases. Germline V gene sequence: CDR1 SGHRS, CDR2 YFSETQ. Here the CDR3 reads CASSLDPDRGANFF. The CDR3 coding sequence is TGCGCCAGCAGCTTGGATCCGGACAGGGGGGCGAATTTCTTT.